The next 16 T cell receptor beta chains were all read from a single sample in a study of control samples from healthy donors and cancer patients. The data were produced by immunoSEQ multiplex PCR, yet TCRdb's version contains in-frame clones alone and is incomplete. The data show about 98,000 clones, approximately 82% seen once. The sample consisted of blood. Receptor source: a man aged 55-75 years in good health.

The chain has TRBV30 and TRBJ2-5; D may match TRBD1 or TRBD2 (5 bases each). The V end was cut by 0 bases, the J end by 6 bases, with 14 bases between. The CDR3 is 14 residues long. Germline V lookup: CDR1 GTSNPN, CDR2 SVGIG (reference sequence). CDR3 sequence: CAWSVGPGTKTQYF. The DNA for the CDR3 is TGTGCCTGGAGTGTAGGGCCGGGGACGAAGACCCAGTACTTC.

The chain couples TRBV6-6 to TRBJ2-6; D perhaps matches TRBD2 (6 bases). Germline lookup yields CDR1 MNHNY and CDR2 SVGAGI (reference sequence). The V and J ends lost 0 bases and 2 bases respectively, with 8 bases between them. The CDR3 sequence is 16 residues long. DNA for the CDR3: TGTGCCAGCAGTTACTCGACGGGGGCTGGGGCCAACGTCCTGACTTTC. This encodes CASSYSTGAGANVLTF.

V gene TRBV6-4 combines with J gene TRBJ2-6; no clear D gene. The V end lost 3 bases, the J end lost 5 bases, and 8 bases lay between the germline ends. The CDR3 is 14 residues long. CDR1 MRHNA and CDR2 SNTAGT come from the germline V gene. CDR3 DNA: TGTGCCAGCAGTGAGGACCGGCGGGCCAACGTCCTGACTTTC. It specifies CASSEDRRANVLTF.

J is TRBJ2-1 and V is TRBV5-4, with 8 bases fitting TRBD2. The CDR3 covers 15 residues. With V trimmed by 5 bases and J by 3 bases, 7 bases remained unmatched. Germline CDR1 reads SGHNT; CDR2 reads YYREEE (reference sequence). The CDR3 here is CASSSRTSSYNEQFF. The CDR3 DNA follows: TGTGCCAGCAGTTCCCGGACTAGCAGCTACAATGAGCAGTTCTTC.

This clone was seen once. The chain employs TRBV6-2 or TRBV6-3 and TRBJ2-7, with D maybe TRBD2 (6 bases). The CDR3 has 20 amino acids. Germline V gene data show CDR1 as MNHEY and CDR2 as SVGEGT. Trimming pared 0 bases from V and 4 bases from J, leaving 28 bases between. The CDR3 reads CASSYSTTSTASWYRYEQYF. The CDR3 DNA sequence: TGTGCCAGCAGTTACTCTACGACTAGTACGGCCTCTTGGTACCGATACGAGCAGTACTTC.

V usage is TRBV19 and J usage is TRBJ2-1; tentatively, D is TRBD1 or TRBD2 (6 bases each). Germline-derived CDR1 and CDR2 are LNHDA and SQIVND (reference sequence). This CDR3 is built from 15 residues. The V and J ends lost 1 base and 4 bases respectively, with 11 bases between them. The DNA for the CDR3 is TGTGCCAGTAGTATAGTGTGGGGGGCATACAATGAGCAGTTCTTC. This gives the protein CASSIVWGAYNEQFF.

The V gene is TRBV24-1, the J gene TRBJ2-5; 10 positions match TRBD2. CDR1 and CDR2 from the germline V gene are KGHDR and SFDVKD. The CDR3 spans 16 residues. V lost 2 bases, J lost 4 bases, and 6 bases stayed unmatched. CDR3 loop: CATSDYASGSSETQYF. CDR3 DNA sequence: TGTGCCACCAGTGATTACGCTAGCGGGAGCTCAGAGACCCAGTACTTC.

The rearrangement joins TRBV6-6 to TRBJ2-5; maybe TRBD2 (7 bases). The V gene lost 0 bases and the J gene lost 7 bases, with 12 bases spanning the gap. Germline V gene lookup returns CDR1 MNHNY and CDR2 SVGAGI (reference sequence). CDR3 length: 14 residues. CDR3 amino acids: CASSYSHREGTQYF. CDR3 in DNA: TGTGCCAGCAGTTACTCCCACAGGGAGGGGACCCAGTACTTC.

The chain is built from TRBV5-1 and TRBJ1-6; D is undetermined. The V and J ends lost 3 bases and 9 bases respectively, with 19 bases between them. The CDR3 contains 16 residues. From germline, CDR1 is SGHRS and CDR2 YFSETQ. The DNA for the CDR3 is TGCGCCAGCAGCTCGGACCCTGGAATCCGGTCTTCACCCCTCCACTTT. This sequence encodes CASSSDPGIRSSPLHF.

The rearrangement joins TRBV6-6 to TRBJ2-7; perhaps TRBD2 as D (6 bases). The germline gives CDR1 MNHNY, CDR2 SVGAGI (reference sequence). Trimming took 2 bases from V and 1 from J, leaving 12 bases between them. CDR3 length equals 15 residues. CDR3 residues: CASSYRSGTSYEQYF. DNA for the CDR3: TGTGCCAGCAGTTACAGGTCAGGGACTTCCTACGAGCAGTACTTC.

About this clone: A read error may account for a junction end that differs from germline. J is TRBJ1-1 and V is TRBV19, with D unclear. This CDR3 contains 11 residues. Germline loops: CDR1 LNHDA, CDR2 SQIVND (reference sequence). CDR3 protein: CASSMGSDAFF. The DNA for the CDR3 is TGTGCCAGTAGTATGGGGTCTGATGCTTTCTTT.

The chain joins TRBV5-6 to TRBJ1-2, with a tentative D call TRBD1 (5 bases). With 4 bases removed from V and 8 bases from J, the gap between germline ends came to 12 bases. Germline loops: CDR1 SGHDT, CDR2 YYEEEE. The CDR3 extends over 12 amino acids. The CDR3 sequence is CASSVSGRGYTF. The CDR3 bases are TGTGCCAGCAGCGTATCGGGACGCGGCTACACCTTC.

The rearrangement uses TRBV28 and TRBJ2-5, with a possible D match to TRBD2 (7 bases). The germline V gene encodes CDR1 MDHEN and CDR2 SYDVKM. This CDR3 is 16 amino acids long. V was clipped by 6 bases and J by 6 bases, with 23 bases between them. CDR3 DNA sequence: TGTGCCAGCAGCTCAACACCAGGGGAGGGGGTCCAGACCCAGTACTTC. Encoded protein: CASSSTPGEGVQTQYF.

J is TRBJ2-7 and V is TRBV6-5; 11 nucleotides agree with TRBD1. V shed 7 bases and J 4 bases; nucleotides not matched to a gene: 6. Germline V gives CDR1 MNHEY, CDR2 SVGAGI. The CDR3 loop spans 14 amino acids. CDR3 bases: TGTGCCAGCATCCAGGACAGGGGGCTGTACGAGCAGTACTTC. Translating it yields CASIQDRGLYEQYF.

The rearrangement joins TRBV19 to TRBJ2-7; 7 positions agree with TRBD1. The CDR3 runs to 14 residues. Germline V gene lookup returns CDR1 LNHDA and CDR2 SQIVND (reference sequence). With V trimmed by 5 bases and J by 3 bases, 7 bases remained unmatched. The CDR3 reads CASSYETGNYEQYF. Written as DNA, the CDR3 is TGTGCCAGTAGTTATGAGACAGGGAACTACGAGCAGTACTTC.

The chain has TRBV30 and TRBJ2-2; no reliable D call. The CDR3 runs to 16 residues. V was clipped by 0 bases and J by 1 base, with 12 bases between them. Germline V CDR1 and CDR2: GTSNPN, SVGIG (reference sequence). In DNA form, the CDR3 reads TGTGCCTGGAGTGTCCCCAACTATAGGAACACCGGGGAGCTGTTTTTT. It translates to CAWSVPNYRNTGELFF.